This TCR beta chain is drawn from a study of blood T cell repertoires in COVID-19. Adults between roughly 18 and 95 years of age took part from under 25 US areas. This CDR3 region has 14 residues. CDR1 and CDR2 (germline): MDHEN, SYDVKM. V gave up 9 bases and J gave up 2 bases, with 17 bases separating them. The repertoire was sequenced with immunoSEQ multiplex PCR; TCRdb's copy has only in-frame clones and lacks some. The table lists 45,000 to 60,000 clones, approximately 78% of them singletons, with about 6% in the top ten. The chain has TRBV28 and TRBJ2-7; D may be TRBD2 (6 bases). The sequencing input was PBMCs or T cells enriched from blood (not recorded which). This TCR came from a woman in her forties or fifties with acute COVID-19. Here the CDR3 reads CASAPGGSTYEQYF. In DNA, the CDR3 is TGTGCCAGTGCTCCTGGGGGGTCCACCTACGAGCAGTACTTC.